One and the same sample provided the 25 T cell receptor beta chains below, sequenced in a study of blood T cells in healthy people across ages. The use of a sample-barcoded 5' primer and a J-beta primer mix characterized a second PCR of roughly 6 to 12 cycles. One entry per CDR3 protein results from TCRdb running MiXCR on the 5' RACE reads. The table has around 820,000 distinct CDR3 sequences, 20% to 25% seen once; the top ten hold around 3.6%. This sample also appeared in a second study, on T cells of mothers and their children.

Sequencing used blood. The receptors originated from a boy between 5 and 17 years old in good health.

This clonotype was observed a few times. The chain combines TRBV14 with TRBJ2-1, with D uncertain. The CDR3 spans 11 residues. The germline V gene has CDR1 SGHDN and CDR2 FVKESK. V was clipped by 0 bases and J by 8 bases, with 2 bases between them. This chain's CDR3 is CASSQEYEQFF. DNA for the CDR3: TGTGCCAGCAGCCAAGAATATGAGCAGTTCTTC.

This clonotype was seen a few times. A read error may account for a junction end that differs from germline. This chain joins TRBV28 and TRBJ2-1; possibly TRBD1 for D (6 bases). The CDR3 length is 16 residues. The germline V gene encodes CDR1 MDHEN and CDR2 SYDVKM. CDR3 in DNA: TGTGCCAGTAGTTTCTCCGACAGGAAAATCTACAATGAGCAGTTCTTC. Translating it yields CASSFSDRKIYNEQFF.

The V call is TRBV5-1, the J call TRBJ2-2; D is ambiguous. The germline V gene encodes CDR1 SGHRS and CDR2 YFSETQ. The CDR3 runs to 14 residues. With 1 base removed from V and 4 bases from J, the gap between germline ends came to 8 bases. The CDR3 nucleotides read TGCGCCAGCAGCTTGTACGCCGGCACCGGGGAGCTGTTTTTT. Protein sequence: CASSLYAGTGELFF.

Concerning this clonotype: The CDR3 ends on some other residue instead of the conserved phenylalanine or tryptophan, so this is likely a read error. CDR3 DNA: TGCAGTGCTAGAGCAGGGGATCAGCCCCAGCATTCT. Translating it yields CSARAGDQPQHS. The rearrangement joins TRBV20-1 to TRBJ1-5; possibly TRBD1 for D (6 bases). With 1 base removed from V and 5 bases from J, the gap between germline ends came to 6 bases. Germline CDR1 reads DFQATT; CDR2 reads SNEGSKA (reference sequence). CDR3 length: 12 residues.

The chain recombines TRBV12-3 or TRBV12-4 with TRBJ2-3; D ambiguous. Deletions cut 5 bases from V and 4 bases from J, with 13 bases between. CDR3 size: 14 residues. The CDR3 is CASSPRLVADTQYF. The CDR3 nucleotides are TGTGCCAGCAGTCCGCGCCTGGTCGCAGATACGCAGTATTTT.

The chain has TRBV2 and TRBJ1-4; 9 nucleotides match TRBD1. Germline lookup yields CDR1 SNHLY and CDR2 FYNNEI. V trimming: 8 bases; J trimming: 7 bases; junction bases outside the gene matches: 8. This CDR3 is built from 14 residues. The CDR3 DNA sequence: TGTGCCAGCGGGCGGACAGGGGTCGGTGAAAAACTGTTTTTT. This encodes CASGRTGVGEKLFF. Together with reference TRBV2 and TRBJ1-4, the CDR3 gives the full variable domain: EPEVTQTPSHQVTQMGQEVILRCVPISNHLYFYWYRQILGQKVEFLVSFYNNEISEKSEIFDDQFSVERPDGSNFTLKIRSTKLEDSAMYFCASGRTGVGEKLFFGSGTQLSVL.

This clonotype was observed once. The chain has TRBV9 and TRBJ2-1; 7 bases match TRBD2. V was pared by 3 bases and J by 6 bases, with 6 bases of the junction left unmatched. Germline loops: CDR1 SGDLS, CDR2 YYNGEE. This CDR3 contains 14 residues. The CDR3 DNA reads TGTGCCAGCAGCGAGGGGCTAGCGGCCAATGAGCAGTTCTTC. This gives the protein CASSEGLAANEQFF.

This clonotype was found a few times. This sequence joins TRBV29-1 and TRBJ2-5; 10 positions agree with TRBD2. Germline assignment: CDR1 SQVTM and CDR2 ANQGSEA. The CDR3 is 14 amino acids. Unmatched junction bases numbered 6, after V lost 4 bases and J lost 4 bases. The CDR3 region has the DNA TGCAGCGTTGCGACCTTAGCGGGAGGAGAGACCCAGTACTTC. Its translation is CSVATLAGGETQYF.

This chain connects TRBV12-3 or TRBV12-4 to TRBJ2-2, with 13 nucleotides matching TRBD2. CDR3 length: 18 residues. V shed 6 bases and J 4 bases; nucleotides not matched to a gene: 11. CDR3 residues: CASSPETSGGLRTGELFF. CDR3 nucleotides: TGTGCCAGCAGCCCAGAGACTAGCGGGGGGCTACGCACCGGGGAGCTGTTTTTT.

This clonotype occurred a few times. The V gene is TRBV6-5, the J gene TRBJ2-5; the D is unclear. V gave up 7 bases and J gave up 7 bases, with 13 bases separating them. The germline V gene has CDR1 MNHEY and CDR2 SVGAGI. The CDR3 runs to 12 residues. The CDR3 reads CASTDLPGTQYF. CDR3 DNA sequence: TGTGCCAGCACCGACCTCCCCGGGACCCAGTACTTC.

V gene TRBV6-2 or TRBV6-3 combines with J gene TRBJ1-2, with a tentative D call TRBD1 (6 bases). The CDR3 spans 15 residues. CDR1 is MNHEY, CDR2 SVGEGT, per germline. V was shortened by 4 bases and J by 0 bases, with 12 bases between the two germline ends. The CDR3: CASSSNRVPNYGYTF. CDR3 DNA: TGTGCCAGCAGTTCCAACAGGGTACCTAACTATGGCTACACCTTC.

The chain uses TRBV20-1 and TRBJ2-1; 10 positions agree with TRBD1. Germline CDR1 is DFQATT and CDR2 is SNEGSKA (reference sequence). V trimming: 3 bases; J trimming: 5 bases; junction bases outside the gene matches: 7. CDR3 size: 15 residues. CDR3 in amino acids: CSASPGQGTDNEQFF. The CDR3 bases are TGCAGTGCTAGCCCGGGACAGGGGACAGACAATGAGCAGTTCTTC.

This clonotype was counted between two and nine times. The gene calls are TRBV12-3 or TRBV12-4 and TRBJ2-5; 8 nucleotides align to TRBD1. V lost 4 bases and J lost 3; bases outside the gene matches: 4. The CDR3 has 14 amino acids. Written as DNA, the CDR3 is TGTGCCAGCAGTTCGGGACAGGTTGAAGAGACCCAGTACTTC. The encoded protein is CASSSGQVEETQYF.

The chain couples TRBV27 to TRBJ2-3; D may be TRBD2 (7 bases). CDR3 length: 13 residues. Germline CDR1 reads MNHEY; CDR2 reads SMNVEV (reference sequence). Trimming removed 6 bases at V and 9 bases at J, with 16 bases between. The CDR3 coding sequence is TGTGCCAGCAGGAGGGGGGGGTTTGACACGCAGTATTTT. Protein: CASRRGGFDTQYF.

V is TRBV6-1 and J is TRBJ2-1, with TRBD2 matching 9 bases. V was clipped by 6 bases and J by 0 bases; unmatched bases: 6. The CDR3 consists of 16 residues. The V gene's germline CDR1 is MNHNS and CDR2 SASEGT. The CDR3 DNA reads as TGTGCCAGCAGGGAGCTAGCGGGAAGCTCCTACAATGAGCAGTTCTTC. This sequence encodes CASRELAGSSYNEQFF.

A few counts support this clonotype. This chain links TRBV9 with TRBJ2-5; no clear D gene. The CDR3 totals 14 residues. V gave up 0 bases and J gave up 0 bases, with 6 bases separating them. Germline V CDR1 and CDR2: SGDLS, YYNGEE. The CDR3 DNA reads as TGTGCCAGCAGCGTAGGCCCGTACCAAGAGACCCAGTACTTC. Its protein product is CASSVGPYQETQYF.

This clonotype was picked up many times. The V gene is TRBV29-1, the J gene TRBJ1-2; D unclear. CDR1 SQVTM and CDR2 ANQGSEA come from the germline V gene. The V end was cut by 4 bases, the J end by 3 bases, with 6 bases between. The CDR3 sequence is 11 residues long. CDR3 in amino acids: CSVGGDYGYTF. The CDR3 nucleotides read TGCAGCGTTGGGGGTGACTATGGCTACACCTTC.

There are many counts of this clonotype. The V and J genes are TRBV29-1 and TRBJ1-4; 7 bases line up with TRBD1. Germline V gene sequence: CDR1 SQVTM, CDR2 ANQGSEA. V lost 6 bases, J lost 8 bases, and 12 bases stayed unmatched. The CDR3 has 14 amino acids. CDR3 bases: TGCAGCGTCCGAATAAGGGGGCAAGGAGAAAAACTGTTTTTT. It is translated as CSVRIRGQGEKLFF. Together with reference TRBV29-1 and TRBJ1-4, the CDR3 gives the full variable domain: SAVISQKPSRDICQRGTSLTIQCQVDSQVTMMFWYRQQPGQSLTLIATANQGSEATYESGFVIDKFPISRPNLTFSTLTVSNMSPEDSSIYLCSVRIRGQGEKLFFGSGTQLSVL.

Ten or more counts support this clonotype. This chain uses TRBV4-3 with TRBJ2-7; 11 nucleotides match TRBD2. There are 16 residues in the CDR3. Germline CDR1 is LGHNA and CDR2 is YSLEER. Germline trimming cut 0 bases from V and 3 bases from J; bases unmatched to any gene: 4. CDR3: CASSQDALAGDYEQYF. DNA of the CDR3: TGCGCCAGCAGCCAAGATGCACTAGCGGGAGACTACGAGCAGTACTTC.

This CDR3 is CASSLVFDRSTDTQYF. CDR3 nucleotides: TGTGCCAGCAGCTTAGTATTTGACCGAAGCACAGATACGCAGTATTTT. The chain uses TRBV11-2 and TRBJ2-3; D unresolved. In germline, CDR1 is SGHAT, CDR2 FQNNGV. V was trimmed by 1 base and J by 0 bases, leaving 11 bases between them. The CDR3 is 16 residues long.

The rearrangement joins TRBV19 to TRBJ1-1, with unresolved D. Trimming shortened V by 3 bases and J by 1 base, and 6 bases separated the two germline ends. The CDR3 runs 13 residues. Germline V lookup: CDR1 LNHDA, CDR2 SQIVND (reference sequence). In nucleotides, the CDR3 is TGTGCCAGTAGTATTAGTCCGAACACTGAAGCTTTCTTT. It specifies CASSISPNTEAFF.

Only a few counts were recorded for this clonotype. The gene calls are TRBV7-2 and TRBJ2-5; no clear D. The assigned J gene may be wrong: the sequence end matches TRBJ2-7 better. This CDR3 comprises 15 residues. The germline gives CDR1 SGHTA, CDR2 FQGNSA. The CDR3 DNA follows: TGTGCCAGCAGCTTCGGAACGGATCCCTCCTACGAGCAGTACTTC. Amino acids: CASSFGTDPSYEQYF.

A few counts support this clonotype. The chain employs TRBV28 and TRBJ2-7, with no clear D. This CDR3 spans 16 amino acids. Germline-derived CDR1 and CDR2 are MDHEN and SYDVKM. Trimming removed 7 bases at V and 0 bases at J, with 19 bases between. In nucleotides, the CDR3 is TGTGCCAGCACACCTTCCCTGATCGGCAACTCCTACGAGCAGTACTTC. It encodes CASTPSLIGNSYEQYF.

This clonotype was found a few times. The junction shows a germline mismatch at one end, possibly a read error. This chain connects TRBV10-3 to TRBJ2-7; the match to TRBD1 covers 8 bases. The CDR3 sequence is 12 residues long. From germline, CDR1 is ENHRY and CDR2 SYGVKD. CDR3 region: CTISADRDEQYF. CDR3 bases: TGTACCATCAGTGCGGACAGGGACGAGCAGTACTTC.

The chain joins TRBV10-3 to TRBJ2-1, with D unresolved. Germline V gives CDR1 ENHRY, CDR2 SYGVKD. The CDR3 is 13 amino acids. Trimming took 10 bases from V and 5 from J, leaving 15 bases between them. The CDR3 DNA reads TGTGCCAGCAGCTCCAGGCCCGACAATGAGCAGTTCTTC. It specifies CASSSRPDNEQFF.